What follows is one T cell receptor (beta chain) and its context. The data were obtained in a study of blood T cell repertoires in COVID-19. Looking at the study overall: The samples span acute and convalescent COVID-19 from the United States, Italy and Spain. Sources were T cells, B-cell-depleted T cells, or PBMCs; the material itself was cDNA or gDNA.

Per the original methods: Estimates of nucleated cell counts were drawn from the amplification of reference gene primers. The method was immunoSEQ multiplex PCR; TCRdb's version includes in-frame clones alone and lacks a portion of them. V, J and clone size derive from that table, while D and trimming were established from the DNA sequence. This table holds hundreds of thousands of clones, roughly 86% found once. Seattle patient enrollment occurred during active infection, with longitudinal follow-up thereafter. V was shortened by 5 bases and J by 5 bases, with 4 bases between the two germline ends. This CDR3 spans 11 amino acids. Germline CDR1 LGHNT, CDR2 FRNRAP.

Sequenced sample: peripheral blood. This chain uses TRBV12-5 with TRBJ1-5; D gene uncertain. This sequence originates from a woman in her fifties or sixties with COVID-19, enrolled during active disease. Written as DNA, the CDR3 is TGTGCTAGTGGTCTCGATCAGCCCCAGCATTTT. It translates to CASGLDQPQHF.